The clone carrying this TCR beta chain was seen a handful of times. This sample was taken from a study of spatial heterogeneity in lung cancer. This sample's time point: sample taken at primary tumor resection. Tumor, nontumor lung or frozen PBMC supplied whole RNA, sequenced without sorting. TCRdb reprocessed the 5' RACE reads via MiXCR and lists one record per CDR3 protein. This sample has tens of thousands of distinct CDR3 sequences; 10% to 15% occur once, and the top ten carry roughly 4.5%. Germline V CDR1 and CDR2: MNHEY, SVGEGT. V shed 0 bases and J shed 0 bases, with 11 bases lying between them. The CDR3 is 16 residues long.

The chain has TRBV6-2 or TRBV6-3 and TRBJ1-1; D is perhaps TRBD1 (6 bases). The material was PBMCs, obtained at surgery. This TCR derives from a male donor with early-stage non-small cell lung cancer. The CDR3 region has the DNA TGTGCCAGCAGTTACTCGTCGGACAGATTGAACACTGAAGCTTTCTTT. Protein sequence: CASSYSSDRLNTEAFF.